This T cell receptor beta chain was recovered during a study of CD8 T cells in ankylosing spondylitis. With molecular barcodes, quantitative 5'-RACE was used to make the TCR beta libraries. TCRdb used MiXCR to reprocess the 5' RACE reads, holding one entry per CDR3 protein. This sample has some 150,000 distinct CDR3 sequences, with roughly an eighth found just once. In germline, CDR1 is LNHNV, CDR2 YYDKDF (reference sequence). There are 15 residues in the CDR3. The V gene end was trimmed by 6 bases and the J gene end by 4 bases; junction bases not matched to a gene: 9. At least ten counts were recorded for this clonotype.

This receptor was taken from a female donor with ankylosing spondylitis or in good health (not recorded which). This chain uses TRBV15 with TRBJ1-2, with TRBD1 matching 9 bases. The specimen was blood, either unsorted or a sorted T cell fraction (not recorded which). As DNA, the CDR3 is TGTGCCACCAGTACTAGGACAGGGGATCCCTATGGCTACACCTTC. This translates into CATSTRTGDPYGYTF.